These 24 T cell receptor beta chains share one sample of origin, sequenced in a study of T cells in Graves' hyperthyroidism and ophthalmopathy. Regions amplified from RNA transcripts were the TCR beta CDR3 regions. Primed by the HTBI set, a first-round RT-PCR was run on the TCR CDR3. Each CDR3 protein gets one entry after TCRdb re-called the multiplex PCR reads with MiXCR. The sample has 300,000 to 450,000 distinct CDR3 sequences; approximately 13% are singletons. The sample was blood. The receptors shown here come from a woman under 30 with Graves' hyperthyroidism.

This clonotype was recorded many times. CDR3 in DNA: TGCAGTGCTAGAGATTGGGGCGGAAACACTGAAGCTTTCTTT. It encodes CSARDWGGNTEAFF. The chain uses TRBV20-1 and TRBJ1-1, with a tentative D call TRBD1 (5 bases). Germline lookup yields CDR1 DFQATT and CDR2 SNEGSKA (reference sequence). CDR3 length: 14 amino acids. Trimming took 0 bases from V and 2 from J, leaving 10 bases between them.

This clonotype was counted only a few times. This rearrangement joins TRBV19 to TRBJ2-3, with D perhaps matching TRBD1 or TRBD2 (7 bases each). The V gene's germline CDR1 is LNHDA and CDR2 SQIVND (reference sequence). CDR3 length: 17 amino acids. Trimming removed 8 bases from V and 6 bases from J, with 27 bases in between. The CDR3 bases are TGTGCCAGTCCCCCCGGGCTAGCGGAACCAGGGGGGGATACGCAGTATTTT. Encoded protein: CASPPGLAEPGGDTQYF.

This clonotype was seen at least ten times. This chain links TRBV18 with TRBJ2-4; TRBD1 agrees at 12 bases. From germline, CDR1 is KGHSH and CDR2 LQKENI. The CDR3 runs 15 residues. V dropped 3 bases and J dropped 8; count of bases not matched to a gene: 5. This CDR3 reads CASSPRDRGLDIQYF. As DNA, the CDR3 is TGTGCCAGCTCACCCCGGGACAGGGGGCTGGACATTCAGTACTTC.

This clonotype appeared many times. The V call is TRBV9, the J call TRBJ2-1; 8 positions match TRBD2. Germline loops: CDR1 SGDLS, CDR2 YYNGEE. The CDR3 is 16 amino acids. Trimming removed 4 bases from V and 3 bases from J; junction bases left unmatched: 9. The CDR3 DNA reads TGTGCCAGCAGCCCCCAGAGCGGGAGAAGCTACAATGAGCAGTTCTTC. Amino acids: CASSPQSGRSYNEQFF.

This clonotype was seen ten or more times. The rearrangement links TRBV5-5 to TRBJ2-6; D remains unclear. The V end lost 6 bases, the J end lost 3 bases, and 7 bases lay between the germline ends. This CDR3 is built from 13 residues. Germline V lookup: CDR1 SGHKS, CDR2 YYEKEE (reference sequence). In nucleotides, the CDR3 is TGTGCCAGCATCGAGGTTGGGGCCAACGTCCTGACTTTC. This sequence encodes CASIEVGANVLTF. Combining the CDR3 with reference TRBV5-5 and TRBJ2-6 gives the whole variable domain DAGVTQSPTHLIKTRGQQVTLRCSPISGHKSVSWYQQVLGQGPQFIFQYYEKEERGRGNFPDRFSARQFPNYSSELNVNALLLGDSALYLCASIEVGANVLTFGAGSRLTVL.

CDR3 protein: CASSVAVSVGEQFF. The DNA for the CDR3 is TGTGCCAGCAGCGTAGCGGTTAGCGTGGGTGAGCAGTTCTTC. The chain combines TRBV9 with TRBJ2-1, with D tentatively TRBD2 (5 bases). Germline CDR1 SGDLS, CDR2 YYNGEE. The CDR3 covers 14 residues. Trimming shortened V by 0 bases and J by 9 bases, and 13 bases separated the two germline ends.

This clonotype has at least ten counts. The chain recombines TRBV6-1 with TRBJ1-1; D unclear. Trimming shortened V by 6 bases and J by 4 bases, and 9 bases separated the two germline ends. The germline V gene encodes CDR1 MNHNS and CDR2 SASEGT. The CDR3 spans 12 residues. The CDR3 region is CASRDPGTEAFF. The CDR3 nucleotides read TGTGCCAGCAGAGACCCGGGCACTGAAGCTTTCTTT.

This clonotype was observed a few times. The chain uses TRBV7-6 and TRBJ2-1, with 9 nucleotides matching TRBD2. The trim removed 6 bases at V and 7 bases at J, leaving 7 bases unmatched. This CDR3 has 14 residues. The germline CDR1 and CDR2 sequences are SGHVS and FNYEAQ. The CDR3 bases are TGTGCCAGCAGTTCTAGCGGGAATTTTAATGAGCAGTTCTTC. It yields the protein CASSSSGNFNEQFF.

Note on this clonotype: A read error may be the cause here, since a much bigger clone is one base away. This rearrangement joins TRBV10-3 to TRBJ1-2; D perhaps matches TRBD1 (6 bases). From germline, CDR1 is ENHRY and CDR2 SYGVKD. Trimming removed 6 bases at V and 2 bases at J, with 10 bases between. The CDR3 is made up of 13 amino acids. The CDR3 coding sequence is TGTGCCATCAGGGGGGGGGGCAACTATGGCTACACCTTC. Protein sequence: CAIRGGGNYGYTF.

V is TRBV20-1 and J is TRBJ2-7, with 9 positions matching TRBD1. The CDR3 totals 14 residues. Germline loops: CDR1 DFQATT, CDR2 SNEGSKA (reference sequence). V lost 5 bases, J lost 2 bases, and 7 bases stayed unmatched. The CDR3 sequence is CSAPRDRVTYEQYF. CDR3 sequence (DNA): TGCAGTGCTCCCCGGGACAGGGTAACCTACGAGCAGTACTTC.

This clonotype appeared many times. The rearrangement uses TRBV20-1 and TRBJ2-7; tentative D call: TRBD1 (5 bases). Germline assignment: CDR1 DFQATT and CDR2 SNEGSKA (reference sequence). There are 15 residues in the CDR3. V gave up 3 bases and J gave up 3 bases, with 18 bases separating them. CDR3 sequence (DNA): TGCAGTGCTAGCAGGGTGGGTAGTATGCTCTACGAGCAGTACTTC. Its protein is CSASRVGSMLYEQYF.

This clonotype was detected only a few times. The CDR3 spells CASRPDRGNTGELFF. The CDR3 DNA is TGTGCCAGCAGACCGGACAGGGGGAACACCGGGGAGCTGTTTTTT. This chain connects TRBV12-3 or TRBV12-4 to TRBJ2-2; 9 nucleotides match TRBD1. The V and J ends lost 6 bases and 1 base, in that order; junction bases with no gene match: 3. This CDR3 contains 15 residues.

This clonotype appeared many times. V is TRBV20-1 and J is TRBJ2-1, with 7 nucleotides matching TRBD1. Per the germline V gene, CDR1 is DFQATT and CDR2 is SNEGSKA (reference sequence). This CDR3 has 13 amino acids. The V segment lost 8 bases and the J segment 4 bases; nucleotides outside the gene matches: 8. The CDR3 region has the DNA TGCAGTTCCCCGGGGACAGTTTACAATGAGCAGTTCTTC. It yields the protein CSSPGTVYNEQFF.

Note on this clonotype: Given a much more abundant clone one base away, this may be a read error. This rearrangement joins TRBV28 to TRBJ2-1, with a possible D match to TRBD2 (5 bases). The J call may be faulty, since TRBJ2-7 better matches the DNA end. Germline assignment: CDR1 MDHEN and CDR2 SYDVKM. CDR3 size: 16 residues. The CDR3 DNA reads TGTGCCAGCAGCCCTCCCGAGGGTCCACCAGACAATGAGCAGTACTTC. Protein product: CASSPPEGPPDNEQYF.

Ten or more counts support this clonotype. At one of its ends the junction is not consistent with the germline gene, which may arise from a read error. The DNA for the CDR3 is TGTGCTAGCAGCTCTGTTGGGGACACCGGGGAGCTGTTTTTT. The encoded protein is CASSSVGDTGELFF. This sequence joins TRBV7-7 and TRBJ2-2; no clear D. Germline V CDR1 and CDR2: SSHAT, FNYEAQ (reference sequence). This CDR3 is built from 14 residues.

The chain joins TRBV20-1 to TRBJ2-6; unclear D gene. This CDR3 contains 15 residues. Germline lookup yields CDR1 DFQATT and CDR2 SNEGSKA (reference sequence). Trimming left V 0 bases short and J 1 base short, with 7 bases between. CDR3 DNA: TGCAGTGCTAGAGATCACAGTTCTGGGGCCAACGTCCTGACTTTC. Translation: CSARDHSSGANVLTF.

The rearrangement joins TRBV3-1 to TRBJ1-2; possibly TRBD1 for D (5 bases). Germline V lookup: CDR1 LGHDT, CDR2 YNNKEL (reference sequence). The CDR3 totals 15 residues. Between the trimmed V and J ends, which lost 4 bases and 8 bases, there was a span of 20 bases. CDR3 amino acids: CASSPLTGLSRGYTF. As DNA, the CDR3 is TGTGCCAGCAGCCCCCTGACGGGACTCTCGCGAGGCTACACCTTC.

The chain is built from TRBV7-2 and TRBJ1-5; TRBD1 might be the D (5 bases). CDR3 size: 15 residues. The V end was cut by 4 bases, the J end by 2 bases, with 12 bases between. Per germline, CDR1 SGHTA and CDR2 FQGNSA. The DNA of the CDR3 is TGTGCCAGCAGCTCAAGTGGGGGTGGCAATCAGCCCCAGCATTTT. Translated, it gives CASSSSGGGNQPQHF.

This clonotype showed up just a few times. V is TRBV7-6 and J is TRBJ1-5; tentatively, D is TRBD1 (5 bases). Trimming cost V 5 bases and J 2 bases, with 13 bases left between them. The CDR3 is 15 amino acids. CDR1 is SGHVS and CDR2 is FNYEAQ in the germline V gene. CDR3 sequence (DNA): TGTGCCAGCAGCCAACTGGGGGGGGGCAATCAGCCCCAGCATTTT. Translation: CASSQLGGGNQPQHF.

V is TRBV20-1 and J is TRBJ1-3; no clear D. Deletions cut 5 bases from V and 6 bases from J, with 8 bases between. This CDR3 spans 11 amino acids. The V gene's germline CDR1 is DFQATT and CDR2 SNEGSKA (reference sequence). The CDR3 DNA sequence: TGCAGTGCTCCAAACTTAAACACCATATATTTT. Residues: CSAPNLNTIYF.

This clonotype was seen many times. V gene TRBV5-5 combines with J gene TRBJ1-5; no clear D gene. Germline-derived CDR1 and CDR2 are SGHKS and YYEKEE (reference sequence). This CDR3 contains 14 residues. V was cut by 0 bases and J by 7 bases, with 11 bases left in between. The DNA for the CDR3 is TGTGCCAGCAGCTTGGCCGGGCTCGCCCAGCCCCAGCATTTT. Its protein is CASSLAGLAQPQHF.

This clonotype was seen many times. The V gene is TRBV28, the J gene TRBJ2-3, with 9 bases matching TRBD1. Germline loops: CDR1 MDHEN, CDR2 SYDVKM. This CDR3 is built from 15 residues. Trimming at V came to 5 bases and at J to 3 bases, leaving 6 bases not matched to a gene. Here the CDR3 reads CASSPSQGATDTQYF. For the CDR3, the DNA is TGTGCCAGCAGTCCCTCACAGGGGGCGACAGATACGCAGTATTTT. The variable domain in full, with the rest retrieved from reference TRBV28 and TRBJ2-3, is DVKVTQSSRYLVKRTGEKVFLECVQDMDHENMFWYRQDPGLGLRLIYFSYDVKMKEKGDIPEGYSVSREKKERFSLILESASTNQTSMYLCASSPSQGATDTQYFGPGTRLTVL.

This clonotype was seen repeatedly, ten times or more. The genes are TRBV6-5 and TRBJ2-7, with a weak D call TRBD2 (6 bases). The V gene's germline CDR1 is MNHEY and CDR2 SVGAGI. Deletions cut 0 bases from V and 3 bases from J, with 12 bases between. This CDR3 has 15 amino acids. The CDR3 DNA is TGTGCCAGCAGTTACTCGGGGGTGGGGGGCTACGAGCAGTACTTC. Translation gives CASSYSGVGGYEQYF.

This clonotype was recorded at least ten times. This chain connects TRBV3-1 to TRBJ1-1; D remains unclear. Trimming cost V 2 bases and J 4 bases, with 8 bases left between them. CDR1 LGHDT and CDR2 YNNKEL come from the germline V gene (reference sequence). The CDR3 loop spans 13 amino acids. CDR3 in DNA: TGTGCCAGCAGCCAACGTGGGCTCACTGAAGCTTTCTTT. This encodes CASSQRGLTEAFF.